This TCR beta chain was found in a study of cytomegalovirus exposure and HLA in healthy donors. Study findings and constraints: Reportedly, fewer N-insertions than the approximately 690-donor mean appeared in an Asian-associated ancestry cluster in a later analysis. CMV serostatus stood as the only immune exposure information on hand. The study listed approximately 170 cytomegalovirus-associated TCR beta chains.

The V end lost 3 bases, the J end lost 4 bases, and 10 bases lay between the germline ends. The germline V gene has CDR1 SGHRS and CDR2 YFSETQ. This CDR3 is built from 13 residues. This PCR relied on a set of 60 Vbeta primers and 13 Jbeta primers. This table comes from immunoSEQ multiplex PCR, and its TCRdb copy is limited to in-frame clones, with some not included. The sample yields 150,000 or so clones, 65% to 80% seen once. Turning to this clone: Its specificity is unknown.

The gene calls are TRBV5-1 and TRBJ1-1, with a tentative D call TRBD1 (5 bases). The specimen sequenced was PBMCs. The sequence was obtained from a woman aged 40 to 50 in good health and CMV-seronegative. Here the CDR3 reads CASSWDRGTEAFF. The DNA for the CDR3 is TGCGCCAGCAGCTGGGATAGGGGCACTGAAGCTTTCTTT.